Many counts were recorded for the clone carrying this T cell receptor (beta chain). What it binds is not known. Unique molecular identifiers tagged individual cDNA molecules. A single record per CDR3 protein comes from TCRdb applying MiXCR to the 5' RACE reads. The sample records tens of thousands of distinct CDR3 sequences, about 8.4% being singletons. CDR3 size: 18 residues. The junction had 12 bases not matched to a gene; V was cut back by 1 base and J by 8 bases. CDR1 is MGHRA and CDR2 is YSYEKL in the germline V gene. The data are from a study of early T cells in non-severe SARS-CoV-2 infection. Study summary: Chains were not paired, and sequencing was done on bulk RNA from unsorted whole blood.

General observations from the study: Matching results from VDJdb favored anti-spike CD8 responses, leaving private and CD4 specificities undetected.

The sample consisted of whole blood. The origin of this receptor is an adult who was a healthcare worker with PCR-confirmed SARS-CoV-2 infection or an uninfected control (not recorded which). V usage is TRBV4-1 and J usage is TRBJ2-2, with 11 bases identical to TRBD2. The DNA of the CDR3 is TGCGCCAGCAGCCAAGGTCCCACTAGCGGGAGAGTCGGTGGGGAGCTGTTTTTT. This gives the protein CASSQGPTSGRVGGELFF.